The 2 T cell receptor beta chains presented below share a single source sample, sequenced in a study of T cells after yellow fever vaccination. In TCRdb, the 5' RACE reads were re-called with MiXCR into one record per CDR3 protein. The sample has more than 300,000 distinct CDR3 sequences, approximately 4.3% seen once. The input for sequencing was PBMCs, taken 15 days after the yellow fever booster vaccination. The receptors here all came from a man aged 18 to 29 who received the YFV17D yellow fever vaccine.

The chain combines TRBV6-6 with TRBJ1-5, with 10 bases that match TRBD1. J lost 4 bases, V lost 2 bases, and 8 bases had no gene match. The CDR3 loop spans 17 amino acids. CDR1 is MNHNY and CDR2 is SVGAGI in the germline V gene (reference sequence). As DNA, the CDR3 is TGTGCCAGCAGTTACGAAGCCGGGACAGGGGCTAATCAGCCCCAGCATTTT. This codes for CASSYEAGTGANQPQHF.

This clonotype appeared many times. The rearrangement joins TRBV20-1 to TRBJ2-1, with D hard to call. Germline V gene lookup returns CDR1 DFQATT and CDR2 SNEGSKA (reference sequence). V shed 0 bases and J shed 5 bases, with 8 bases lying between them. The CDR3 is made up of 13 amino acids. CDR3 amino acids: CSARDQTDNEQFF. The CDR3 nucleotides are TGCAGTGCTAGAGATCAAACAGACAATGAGCAGTTCTTC.